Listed here is a single T cell receptor (beta chain). This sample is part of a study of CD8 T cells in Susac syndrome. Study in general: Among the Susac syndrome patients who underwent sequencing, about six had clinically active disease, while roughly 8 of them were in remission. When blood was drawn, patients with Susac syndrome were on intravenous immunoglobulin alone, on corticosteroids, or therapy-naive.

From germline, CDR1 is SGHRS and CDR2 YFSETQ. V was trimmed by 4 bases and J by 8 bases, leaving 19 bases between them. CDR3 length: 15 amino acids. When the RNA was reverse transcribed, random hexamers were used with an input of roughly 0.5 to 1 ug. Amplification of TCR beta CDR3 was carried out by immunoSEQ multiplex PCR, which covered 54 Vbeta and 13 Jbeta segments. TCRdb processed the immunoSEQ multiplex PCR reads anew with MiXCR; each CDR3 protein has one entry. In the table there are around 170,000 distinct CDR3 sequences, around 93% of which are singletons. What was sequenced was CD8+ T cells from PBMCs. The chain carries TRBV5-1 and TRBJ2-1; D gene unclear. The source is a human donor with Susac syndrome. The CDR3 DNA reads as TGCGCCAGCAGCAGCCGACCCCAGGCGGCGCATGAGCAGTTCTTC. It encodes CASSSRPQAAHEQFF.